These T cell receptor beta chains were read from a single sample in a study of blood T cell repertoires in COVID-19. Generated by immunoSEQ multiplex PCR, the TCRdb table keeps only in-frame clones and is missing some. The sample shows 150,000 to 200,000 clones, 85% to 90% of them seen only once. Sequencing was performed on PBMCs or T cells enriched from blood (not recorded which). The receptors shown here come from a man aged 35 to 55 who had recovered from COVID-19. The CDR3 runs from the conserved cysteine through the conserved F or W. A D gene is named only where the DNA matches it firmly. For some rows the clone size is stated as once, few or many, or as a class when expanded; others skip it.

TRBV28	TRBD1	NA	TRBJ1-1	TGTGCCAGCAGTCCCCTCAGGACAGGGGCGCTGAACACTGAAGCTTTCTTT	CASSPLRTGALNTEAFF
TRBV6-5	TRBD1	NA	TRBJ1-2	TGTGCCACCAGGAAGACAGGGTCGGACTATGGCTACACCTTC	CATRKTGSDYGYTF
TRBV2	TRBD2	NA	TRBJ2-1	TGTGCCAGCACCGAGGGACTAGTAAATACCAATGAGCAGTTCTTC	CASTEGLVNTNEQFF
TRBV27	TRBD1	NA	TRBJ2-5	TGTGCCAGCAGTTTAGGAGGGACAGGGGGCTTGAAGACCCAGTACTTC	CASSLGGTGGLKTQYF
TRBV6-5	TRBD1	NA	TRBJ1-5	TGTGCCAGCAGGGGGACAGGGGAACGTCAGCCCCAGCATTTT	CASRGTGERQPQHF
TRBV19	NA	NA	TRBJ1-4	TGTGCCAGTAGTATTACAGGCCGTAATGAAAAACTGTTTTTT	CASSITGRNEKLFF
TRBV11-3	NA	NA	TRBJ1-1	TGTGCCAGCAGCTTAATACAGGGTGAAGCTTTCTTT	CASSLIQGEAFF
TRBV7-2	TRBD1	NA	TRBJ2-7	TGTGCCAGCAGCCGGGGACAGACCTACGAGCAGTACTTC	CASSRGQTYEQYF
TRBV9	NA	NA	TRBJ1-2	TGTGCCAGCAGCCCGATGGACTTTTCCCCGGGAGGCTACACCTTC	CASSPMDFSPGGYTF
TRBV6-1	TRBD1	few	TRBJ2-3	TGTGCCAGCAGTGCCCACTCCGGGACAGGGTTCACAGATACGCAGTATTTT	CASSAHSGTGFTDTQYF
TRBV13	TRBD1	NA	TRBJ1-1	TGTGCCAGCAGCTCGGCAGGGGGCCCGAACACTGAAGCTTTCTTT	CASSSAGGPNTEAFF
TRBV11-2	NA	NA	TRBJ1-3	TGTGCCAGCAGCTTAATTATCTCAGGCAACTCTGGAAACACCATATATTTT	CASSLIISGNSGNTIYF
TRBV27	TRBD2	NA	TRBJ2-3	TGTGCCAGCAGTTGGGGCGGGAGGCAAGATACGCAGTATTTT	CASSWGGRQDTQYF
TRBV11-3	TRBD1	NA	TRBJ2-5	TGTGCCAGCAGCCCCTGGGACAGCCAAGAGACCCAGTACTTC	CASSPWDSQETQYF
TRBV19	TRBD2	NA	TRBJ2-7	TGTGCCAGTAGGCTCAGAGGAGCGGGGGCCCGCTACGAGCAGTACTTC	CASRLRGAGARYEQYF
TRBV28	TRBD1	once	TRBJ2-1	TGTGCCAGCAGTTTCGGGACAGGGGCGCCTTACAATGAGCAGTTCTTC	CASSFGTGAPYNEQFF
TRBV14	NA	NA	TRBJ1-1	TGTGCCAGCAGCCAAGATCTCCGGGGGGAAGCTTTCTTT	CASSQDLRGEAFF
TRBV11-2	NA	NA	TRBJ1-3	TGTGCCAGCAGCTTAGAATTCAGTAGGAGCTCTGGAAACACCATATATTTT	CASSLEFSRSSGNTIYF
TRBV5-1	NA	NA	TRBJ2-7	TGCGCCAGCAGCTGGGGGGGGCCCGCAGGCTACGAGCAGTACTTC	CASSWGGPAGYEQYF
TRBV5-4	NA	NA	TRBJ2-7	TGTGCCAGCAGCGGAATTACAGACGAGCAGTACTTC	CASSGITDEQYF
TRBV7-8	TRBD1	NA	TRBJ1-2	TGTGCCAGCAGCTTCGGTTACAGGGGGCTTGGCTATGGCTACACCTTC	CASSFGYRGLGYGYTF
TRBV5-6	NA	once	TRBJ2-1	TGTGCCAGCAGCTTGGGAACCGGGAGCTCCTACAATGAGCAGTTCTTC	CASSLGTGSSYNEQFF
TRBV12-5	TRBD1	NA	TRBJ1-1	TGTGCTAGTGGTTTGGTACCGACAGGGGCTGACACTGAAGCTTTCTTT	CASGLVPTGADTEAFF
TRBV30	TRBD2	few	TRBJ2-3	TGTGCCTGGAGGATACCGGGACTAGCGGGGAGCACAGATACGCAGTATTTT	CAWRIPGLAGSTDTQYF
TRBV12-3/TRBV12-4	NA	NA	TRBJ2-5	TGTGCCAGCAGTACAGGGTCTGGGGAGACCCAGTACTTC	CASSTGSGETQYF
TRBV28	TRBD1	NA	TRBJ1-6	TGTGCCAACTCTCCGGGACAGGGAGGTTCACCCCTCCACTTT	CANSPGQGGSPLHF
TRBV7-8	TRBD1	NA	TRBJ1-4	TGTGCCAGCAGCGGCACCAGGGACAGGGTAAATGAAAAACTGTTTTTT	CASSGTRDRVNEKLFF
TRBV30	NA	NA	TRBJ1-5	TGTGCCTGGAGTAGACCAGGGATTCAGCCCCAGCATTTT	CAWSRPGIQPQHF